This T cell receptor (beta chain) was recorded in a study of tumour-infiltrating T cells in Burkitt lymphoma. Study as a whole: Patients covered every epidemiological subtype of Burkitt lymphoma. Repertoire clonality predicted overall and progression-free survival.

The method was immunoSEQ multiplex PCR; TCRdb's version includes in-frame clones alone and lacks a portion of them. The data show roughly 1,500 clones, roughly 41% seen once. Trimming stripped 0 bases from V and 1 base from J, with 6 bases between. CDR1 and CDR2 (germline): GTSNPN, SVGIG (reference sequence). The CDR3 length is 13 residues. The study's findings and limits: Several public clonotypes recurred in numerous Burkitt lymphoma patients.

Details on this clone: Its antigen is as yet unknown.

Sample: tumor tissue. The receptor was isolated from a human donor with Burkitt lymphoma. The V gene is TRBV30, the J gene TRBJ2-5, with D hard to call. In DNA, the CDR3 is TGTGCCTGGAGTGTAGGCAGCCAAGAGACCCAGTACTTC. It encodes CAWSVGSQETQYF.